What follows describes a single TCR beta chain. Its antigen remains unknown. This sample stems from a study of cytomegalovirus exposure and HLA in healthy donors. Findings and limits, study-wide: Sequencing likely generated an artifact that appeared as a cluster of highly shared sequence variants.

PCR primers comprised 60 Vbeta and 13 Jbeta primers. Only in-frame clones appear in the TCRdb table, and some are missing; sequencing was by immunoSEQ multiplex PCR. The table records 170,000 or so clones, around 75% of them present only once. The CDR3 sequence is 15 residues long. The germline V gene has CDR1 SGHRS and CDR2 YFSETQ. The V end was cut by 1 base, the J end by 4 bases, with 12 bases between. Sequenced: PBMCs. The TCR comes from a male donor in good health and CMV-seronegative. The chain combines TRBV5-1 with TRBJ2-1, with D tentatively TRBD1 (6 bases). The CDR3 DNA reads TGCGCCAGCAGCTTGTACAGGGATGAATACAATGAGCAGTTCTTC. Translation: CASSLYRDEYNEQFF.